This is a list of T cell receptor beta chains from one sample in a study of cytomegalovirus exposure and HLA in healthy donors. The data were produced by immunoSEQ multiplex PCR, yet TCRdb's version contains in-frame clones alone and is incomplete. The repertoire holds 150,000 to 200,000 clones, with roughly 80% as singletons. The sample consisted of PBMCs. These receptor sequences come from a male donor in good health and CMV-seropositive. The CDR3 runs from the conserved cysteine through the conserved F or W. A D gene is named only where the DNA matches it firmly. Size values are once, few and many counts, or a class for expanded clones, and some rows have none.

V	J	size	D	CDR3	DNA
TRBV5-1	TRBJ2-5	once	.	CASSLLDRNQETQYF	TGCGCCAGCAGCCTACTGGACAGAAACCAAGAGACCCAGTACTTC
TRBV28	TRBJ1-2	.	.	CASSTPPGGSYGYTF	TGTGCCAGCAGTACCCCCCCAGGAGGGAGCTATGGCTACACCTTC
TRBV27	TRBJ1-5	.	.	CASSLVGGSGNQPQHF	TGTGCCAGCAGTTTAGTGGGGGGTTCGGGCAATCAGCCCCAGCATTTT
TRBV6-4	TRBJ2-1	.	.	CASSLGSFNEQFF	TGTGCCAGCAGTCTTGGCTCCTTCAATGAGCAGTTCTTC
TRBV27	TRBJ2-3	.	TRBD2	CASSSLAGAIIDTQYF	TGTGCCAGCAGTTCACTAGCGGGGGCCATAATAGATACGCAGTATTTT
TRBV5-6	TRBJ2-7	.	.	CASSLPTGLKYEQYF	TGTGCCAGCAGCCTCCCTACGGGACTTAAATACGAGCAGTACTTC
TRBV18	TRBJ2-7	.	.	CASSPLGAGLSYEQYF	TGTGCCAGCTCACCCCTTGGGGCGGGGTTGAGTTACGAGCAGTACTTC
TRBV30	TRBJ1-1	.	.	CAWSVLWLQSNTEAFF	TGTGCCTGGAGTGTACTCTGGTTACAGTCGAACACTGAAGCTTTCTTT
TRBV6-6	TRBJ1-1	.	.	CASSYGGMKWTEAFF	TGTGCCAGCAGTTACGGCGGGATGAAATGGACTGAAGCTTTCTTT
TRBV6-5	TRBJ1-6	.	TRBD1	CASSTRTGPNSPLHF	TGTGCCAGCAGTACCCGGACAGGGCCCAATTCACCCCTCCACTTT
TRBV7-2	TRBJ1-4	.	.	CASSPKAGGGGEKLFF	TGTGCCAGCAGCCCGAAGGCGGGCGGTGGGGGGGAAAAACTGTTTTTT
TRBV6-4	TRBJ2-1	.	.	CASSDSRGDEQFF	TGTGCCAGCAGTGACTCGAGAGGTGATGAGCAGTTCTTC
TRBV15	TRBJ2-1	.	.	CATSSPGLGGYGEQFF	TGTGCCACCAGCAGTCCCGGACTGGGTGGATACGGTGAGCAGTTCTTC
TRBV30	TRBJ2-5	.	.	CAWSVQGGETQYF	TGTGCCTGGAGTGTACAGGGTGGGGAGACCCAGTACTTC
TRBV15	TRBJ1-2	.	.	CATKAGGIVYGYTF	TGTGCCACTAAAGCGGGGGGCATAGTCTATGGCTACACCTTC
TRBV4-3	TRBJ2-3	.	.	CASSQDRAENGDTQYF	TGCGCCAGCAGCCAAGACAGGGCCGAGAACGGAGATACGCAGTATTTT
TRBV19	TRBJ1-1	few	.	CASSIRWSEAFF	TGTGCCAGTAGTATACGGTGGTCTGAAGCTTTCTTT
TRBV7-7	TRBJ2-5	.	TRBD2	CASSLLAGGPVETQYF	TGTGCCAGCAGCTTACTAGCGGGGGGGCCCGTAGAGACCCAGTACTTC
TRBV30	TRBJ1-5	.	TRBD1	CACRTGGLDQPQHF	TGTGCCTGCCGAACAGGGGGTCTTGATCAGCCCCAGCATTTT
TRBV28	TRBJ1-3	.	.	CASSTRTSLDTIYF	TGTGCCAGCAGTACTCGGACAAGCCTAGACACCATATATTTT
TRBV9	TRBJ1-1	.	.	CASSVGAATMNTEAFF	TGTGCCAGCAGCGTAGGGGCAGCCACGATGAACACTGAAGCTTTCTTT
TRBV6-6	TRBJ2-2	.	TRBD1	CASRKRGQGGSGELFF	TGTGCCAGCAGAAAAAGGGGACAGGGGGGGTCCGGGGAGCTGTTTTTT
TRBV7-9	TRBJ1-3	.	TRBD1	CASSSRTGAGNTIYF	TGTGCCAGCAGCTCCCGGACAGGGGCTGGAAACACCATATATTTT
TRBV6-5	TRBJ2-7	.	TRBD1	CASSPGQGVHEQYF	TGTGCCAGCAGCCCCGGACAGGGTGTCCACGAGCAGTACTTC
TRBV27	TRBJ1-1	.	.	CASSGQGITEAFF	TGTGCCAGCAGCGGGCAGGGGATCACTGAAGCTTTCTTT
TRBV7-9	TRBJ2-7	.	TRBD1	CASSFRTGQGNEQYF	TGTGCCAGCAGCTTTCGTACGGGACAGGGTAACGAGCAGTACTTC
TRBV27	TRBJ1-3	.	.	CASSLGPPKLAGNTIYF	TGTGCCAGCAGTTTGGGGCCTCCGAAACTGGCTGGAAACACCATATATTTT
TRBV4-1	TRBJ2-7	.	.	CASSQDSGVEQYF	TGCGCCAGCAGCCAAGATTCGGGAGTCGAGCAGTACTTC
TRBV5-4	TRBJ1-2	.	TRBD1	CASSLRGTGASGYTF	TGTGCCAGCAGCTTGAGAGGGACAGGGGCTAGTGGCTACACCTTC
TRBV6-1	TRBJ2-2	.	TRBD2	CGGGRGTGELFF	TGTGGGGGGGGGAGGGGCACCGGGGAGCTGTTTTTT
TRBV11-2	TRBJ2-7	.	TRBD1	CASSGTGTVVGVEQYF	TGTGCCAGCAGCGGCACCGGGACAGTGGTTGGAGTGGAGCAGTACTTC
TRBV9	TRBJ2-5	.	TRBD2	CASSPRTSSVETQYF	TGTGCCAGCAGCCCCCGGACTAGCTCGGTGGAGACCCAGTACTTC
TRBV5-4	TRBJ2-4	few	TRBD2	CASTLRGDGSKNSQYF	TGTGCCAGCACCCTCCGGGGGGACGGGTCCAAAAACAGTCAGTACTTC